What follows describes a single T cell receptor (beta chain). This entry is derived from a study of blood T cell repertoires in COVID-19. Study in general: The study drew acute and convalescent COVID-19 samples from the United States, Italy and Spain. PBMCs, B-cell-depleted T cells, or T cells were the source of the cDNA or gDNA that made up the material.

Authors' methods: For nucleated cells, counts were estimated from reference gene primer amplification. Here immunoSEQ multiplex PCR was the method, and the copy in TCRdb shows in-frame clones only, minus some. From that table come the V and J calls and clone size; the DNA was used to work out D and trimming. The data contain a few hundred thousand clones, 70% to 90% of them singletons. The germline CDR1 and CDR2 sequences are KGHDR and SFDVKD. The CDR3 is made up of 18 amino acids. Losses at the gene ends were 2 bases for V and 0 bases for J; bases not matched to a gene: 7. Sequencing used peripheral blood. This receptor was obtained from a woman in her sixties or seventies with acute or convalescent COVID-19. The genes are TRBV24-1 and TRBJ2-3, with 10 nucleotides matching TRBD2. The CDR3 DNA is TGTGCCACCAGTGATTCTAGCGGGAGACCTAAGAGCACAGATACGCAGTATTTT. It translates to CATSDSSGRPKSTDTQYF.